This T cell receptor (beta chain) was captured in a study of shared T cell receptors in the human thymus. Data came from immunoSEQ multiplex PCR; TCRdb stores just in-frame clones and leaves some out. The top ten hold more than 0.01% of the sample, which has about 540,000 clones, 70% to 80% seen once. In addition, the sample was reused for a study of human thymus T cells.

This TCR came from a boy under two years old with a congenital heart defect. The sample was thymocytes.

As DNA, the CDR3 is TGTGCCAGCAGGCAGGGACTTAACACTGAAGCTTTCTTT. Translated, it gives CASRQGLNTEAFF. This chain joins TRBV7-9 and TRBJ1-1; D is perhaps TRBD1 (5 bases). The germline V gene encodes CDR1 SEHNR and CDR2 FQNEAQ (reference sequence). Deletions cut 6 bases from V and 2 bases from J, with 10 bases between. CDR3 length: 13 amino acids.